The sequence of this T cell receptor (beta chain) was determined in a study of regulatory T cells in long-lasting Graves disease. Whole-study results and caveats: There were preferences for TRBV28, TRBJ1-2 and TRBJ2-5 in persistent disease.

V dropped 0 bases and J dropped 1 base, with 16 bases sitting between them. Germline V gene sequence: CDR1 MNHEY, CDR2 SVGEGT. The CDR3 has 18 amino acids. For TCR beta, libraries came from iRepertoire HTBI primers and Arm-PCR of CDR3 regions. One entry per CDR3 protein, called by TCRdb with MiXCR from the multiplex PCR reads. The profile shows approximately 400,000 distinct CDR3 sequences, roughly 16% of them singletons. This clonotype was detected ten times or more. Its cognate antigen is unknown. Documented time point: newly diagnosed GD, antithyroid drugs for less than 3 months. TCR sequences were obtained from RNA taken from PBMCs. From each patient, roughly 9 milliliters of peripheral blood was drawn and collected into an EDTA anticoagulant tube.

The material was peripheral blood mononuclear cells (PBMCs), obtained at new diagnosis, from a patient treated with antithyroid drugs. The sequence was collected from a female donor with Graves disease. This chain connects TRBV6-2 or TRBV6-3 to TRBJ1-5, with D perhaps matching TRBD1 (6 bases). CDR3 sequence (DNA): TGTGCCAGCAGTTACTCGATCGGAGGGGGAAGGAGCAATCAGCCCCAGCATTTT. As protein: CASSYSIGGGRSNQPQHF.